The 13 T cell receptor beta chains below all came from one sample that was sequenced in a study of T cell responses to AZD1222 COVID-19 vaccine. TCRdb's copy holds only in-frame clones and misses some; the assay was immunoSEQ multiplex PCR. The sample carries 70,000 to 85,000 clones, around 86% recorded once. The sequences come from peripheral blood, collected on day 0 of AZD1222 vaccination. The receptors derive from an adult in good health.

The V call is TRBV6-5, the J call TRBJ2-7, with no clear D. Germline CDR1 and CDR2: MNHEY and SVGAGI. V lost 5 bases and J 2 bases, leaving 10 bases between the germline ends. There are 13 residues in the CDR3. The CDR3 coding sequence is TGTGCCAGCAGTCCCGACGGAGCCTACGAGCAGTACTTC. Its protein is CASSPDGAYEQYF.

The genes are TRBV6-1 and TRBJ1-3; unclear D gene. The V end was cut by 3 bases, the J end by 0 bases, with 12 bases between. CDR1 MNHNS and CDR2 SASEGT come from the germline V gene. The CDR3 spans 16 residues. The CDR3 loop reads CASSDFGRRSGNTIYF. CDR3 sequence (DNA): TGTGCCAGCAGTGACTTTGGACGGCGCTCTGGAAACACCATATATTTT.

The chain links TRBV7-2 to TRBJ2-1, with D maybe TRBD1 (5 bases). The CDR3 spans 12 residues. CDR1 SGHTA and CDR2 FQGNSA come from the germline V gene. Trimming cost V 1 base and J 9 bases, with 7 bases left between them. CDR3 in amino acids: CASSLDQGEQFF. The CDR3 nucleotides are TGTGCCAGCAGCTTAGACCAGGGTGAGCAGTTCTTC.

The chain uses TRBV19 and TRBJ1-2; D may be TRBD1 (5 bases). This CDR3 has 14 residues. Germline assignment: CDR1 LNHDA and CDR2 SQIVND (reference sequence). The germline V and J ends were trimmed by 4 bases and 5 bases, with 14 bases remaining between them. The CDR3 here is CASSTGGLTYGYTF. DNA of the CDR3: TGTGCCAGTAGTACGGGGGGACTTACGTATGGCTACACCTTC.

This chain uses TRBV28 with TRBJ2-1; a weak D match, TRBD2 (5 bases). In germline, CDR1 is MDHEN, CDR2 SYDVKM. The CDR3 is 14 amino acids. V dropped 3 bases and J dropped 4 bases, with 10 bases sitting between them. The CDR3 spells CASSLDLAYNEQFF. The DNA of the CDR3 is TGTGCCAGCAGTTTGGACTTAGCGTACAATGAGCAGTTCTTC.

The J gene is TRBJ2-5, the V gene TRBV11-2; 10 bases fit TRBD1. The ends lost 1 base at V and 0 bases at J; junction bases unmatched: 5. The CDR3 sequence is 17 residues long. CDR1 is SGHAT and CDR2 is FQNNGV in the germline V gene. The DNA of the CDR3 is TGTGCCAGCAGCTTAGGTGGGGGACAGGGGTACCAAGAGACCCAGTACTTC. This sequence encodes CASSLGGGQGYQETQYF. The variable domain in full, completed from reference TRBV11-2 and TRBJ2-5, reads EAGVAQSPRYKIIEKRQSVAFWCNPISGHATLYWYQQILGQGPKLLIQFQNNGVVDDSQLPKDRFSAERLKGVDSTLKIQPAKLEDSAVYLCASSLGGGQGYQETQYFGPGTRLLVL.

The rearrangement joins TRBV7-2 to TRBJ2-7, with 10 positions matching TRBD1. Germline CDR1 and CDR2: SGHTA and FQGNSA. V trimming: 5 bases; J trimming: 4 bases; junction bases outside the gene matches: 5. CDR3 length: 14 residues. CDR3 in amino acids: CASSVGQGGYEQYF. CDR3 bases: TGTGCCAGCAGCGTTGGACAGGGGGGGTACGAGCAGTACTTC. Filled out from reference TRBV7-2 and TRBJ2-7, the complete variable domain reads GAGVSQSPSNKVTEKGKDVELRCDPISGHTALYWYRQSLGQGLEFLIYFQGNSAPDKSGLPSDRFSAERTGGSVSTLTIQRTQQEDSAVYLCASSVGQGGYEQYFGPGTRLTVT.

The chain carries TRBV20-1 and TRBJ1-1; no definite D call. Trimming cost V 5 bases and J 4 bases, with 8 bases left between them. The CDR3 has 11 residues. Germline-derived CDR1 and CDR2 are DFQATT and SNEGSKA (reference sequence). Here the CDR3 reads CSASTGTEAFF. The CDR3 DNA sequence: TGCAGTGCTTCGACCGGCACTGAAGCTTTCTTT.

This chain links TRBV4-2 with TRBJ2-1, with a tentative D call TRBD2 (5 bases). The V gene lost 1 base and the J gene lost 7 bases, with 17 bases spanning the gap. The CDR3 runs to 16 residues. The germline gives CDR1 LGHNA, CDR2 YNFKEQ. CDR3 sequence reads: CASSQVKLEGINEQFF. DNA for the CDR3: TGTGCCAGCAGCCAAGTAAAACTAGAGGGTATAAATGAGCAGTTCTTC.

A single count supports this clone. The chain couples TRBV29-1 to TRBJ2-1, with 7 bases that match TRBD1. Germline values: CDR1 SQVTM, CDR2 ANQGSEA. This CDR3 spans 15 amino acids. V gave up 7 bases and J gave up 7 bases; unmatched junction bases: 16. CDR3 nucleotide sequence: TGCAGCGGCTCGGTGCGGCCCCAGGGGGATAATGAGCAGTTCTTC. It translates to CSGSVRPQGDNEQFF.

The rearrangement links TRBV7-9 to TRBJ1-1; TRBD1 might be the D (6 bases). Trimming cost V 5 bases and J 0 bases, with 19 bases left between them. Germline assignment: CDR1 SEHNR and CDR2 FQNEAQ (reference sequence). The CDR3 totals 17 residues. CDR3 region: CASSTLGGGIMNTEAFF. The CDR3 DNA reads TGTGCCAGCAGCACCCTCGGCGGGGGCATCATGAACACTGAAGCTTTCTTT.

In this sample, this clone turned up a few times. This sequence joins TRBV30 and TRBJ2-7, with 7 bases identical to TRBD2. V dropped 0 bases and J dropped 2; count of bases not matched to a gene: 4. CDR1 and CDR2 (germline): GTSNPN, SVGIG (reference sequence). CDR3 length: 14 amino acids. The CDR3 sequence: CAWSVGGVTYEQYF. In DNA, the CDR3 is TGTGCCTGGAGTGTTGGGGGGGTGACCTACGAGCAGTACTTC. Full variable domain (missing parts from reference TRBV30 and TRBJ2-7): SQTIHQWPATLVQPVGSPLSLECTVEGTSNPNLYWYRQAAGRGLQLLFYSVGIGQISSEVPQNLSASRPQDRQFILSSKKLLLSDSGFYLCAWSVGGVTYEQYFGPGTRLTVT.

This clone was counted between two and nine times. The chain joins TRBV27 to TRBJ2-7; D unresolved. The germline V and J ends were trimmed by 5 bases and 7 bases, with 18 bases remaining between them. In germline, CDR1 is MNHEY, CDR2 SMNVEV (reference sequence). This CDR3 is 14 amino acids long. The CDR3, as DNA: TGTGCCAGCAGTAAAAACTGGTCCCTACGGGAGCAGTACTTC. Encoded protein: CASSKNWSLREQYF.